This passage covers 4 T cell receptor beta chains from one sample sequenced in a study of radiotherapy plus CTLA-4 blockade in lung cancer. Sequenced by immunoSEQ multiplex PCR; TCRdb stores in-frame clones only, minus some. The sample consists of around 38,000 clones, roughly 85% of them appearing once. The material was peripheral blood, obtained from a patient treated with radiotherapy plus ipilimumab. The receptors originated from a human donor with non-small cell lung cancer whose response to radiotherapy plus ipilimumab could not be evaluated.

The genes are TRBV5-6 and TRBJ1-2; the D gene is possibly TRBD1 (5 bases). The CDR3 contains 13 residues. The germline CDR1 and CDR2 sequences are SGHDT and YYEEEE. Trimming removed 2 bases at V and 4 bases at J, with 9 bases between. The CDR3: CASSFGGGYGYTF. The CDR3 nucleotides read TGTGCCAGCAGCTTTGGGGGGGGCTATGGCTACACCTTC. The full variable domain, rest sourced from reference TRBV5-6 and TRBJ1-2, is DAGVTQSPTHLIKTRGQQVTLRCSPKSGHDTVSWYQQALGQGPQFIFQYYEEEERQRGNFPDRFSGHQFPNYSSELNVNALLLGDSALYLCASSFGGGYGYTFGSGTRLTVV.

This clone was counted a few times. V gene TRBV5-1 combines with J gene TRBJ2-1, with TRBD2 matching over 10 bases. With V trimmed by 1 base and J by 4 bases, 8 bases remained unmatched. Germline lookup yields CDR1 SGHRS and CDR2 YFSETQ. The CDR3 totals 17 residues. The CDR3 DNA reads TGCGCCAGCAGCTTGAGCGGGAGGGCCCTTGGGTACAATGAGCAGTTCTTC. The encoded protein is CASSLSGRALGYNEQFF.

V is TRBV4-1 and J is TRBJ2-2; D not certain. Germline V gene sequence: CDR1 MGHRA, CDR2 YSYEKL. The CDR3 consists of 12 residues. The V gene lost 2 bases and the J gene lost 7 bases, with 5 bases spanning the gap. Here the CDR3 DNA reads TGCGCCAGCAGCCAAACGAGCGGGGAGCTGTTTTTT. This gives the protein CASSQTSGELFF.

The rearrangement uses TRBV7-8 and TRBJ2-3; 9 bases line up with TRBD2. V lost 5 bases and J lost 6; bases outside the gene matches: 12. The CDR3 loop spans 16 amino acids. Germline V lookup: CDR1 SGHVS, CDR2 FQNEAQ. CDR3 coding DNA: TGTGCCAGCAGCAGGACTAGGCGGGGGGGCCGTGATACGCAGTATTTT. Its translation is CASSRTRRGGRDTQYF. The whole variable domain, remainder taken from reference TRBV7-8 and TRBJ2-3, is GAGVSQSPRYKVAKRGQDVALRCDPISGHVSLFWYQQALGQGPEFLTYFQNEAQLDKSGLPSDRFFAERPEGSVSTLKIQRTQQEDSAVYLCASSRTRRGGRDTQYFGPGTRLTVL.